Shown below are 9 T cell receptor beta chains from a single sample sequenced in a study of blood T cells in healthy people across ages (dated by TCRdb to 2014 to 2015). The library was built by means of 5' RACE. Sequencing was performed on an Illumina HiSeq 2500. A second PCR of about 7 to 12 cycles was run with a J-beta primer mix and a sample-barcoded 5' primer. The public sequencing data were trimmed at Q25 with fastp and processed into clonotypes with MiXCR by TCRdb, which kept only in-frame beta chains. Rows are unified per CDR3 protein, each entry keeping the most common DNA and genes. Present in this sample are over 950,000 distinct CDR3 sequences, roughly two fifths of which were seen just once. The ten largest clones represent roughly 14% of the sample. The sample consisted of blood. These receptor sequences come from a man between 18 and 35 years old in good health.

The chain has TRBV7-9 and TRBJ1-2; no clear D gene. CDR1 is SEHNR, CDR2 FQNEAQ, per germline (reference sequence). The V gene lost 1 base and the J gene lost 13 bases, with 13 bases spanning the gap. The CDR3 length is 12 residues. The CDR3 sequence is CASSLVLTSCTF. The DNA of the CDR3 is TGTGCCAGCAGCTTAGTGCTGACATCCTGCACCTTC.

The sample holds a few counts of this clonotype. The CDR3 sequence is CASSLRRGITEAFF. Written as DNA, the CDR3 is TGTGCCAGCAGCTTGCGACGCGGGATCACTGAAGCTTTCTTT. This chain joins TRBV7-2 and TRBJ1-1, with no clear D. The CDR3 has 14 residues. Looked up from germline, CDR1 is SGHTA and CDR2 is FQGNSA. V gave up 3 bases and J gave up 4 bases, with 12 bases separating them. The full variable domain, rest sourced from reference TRBV7-2 and TRBJ1-1, is GAGVSQSPSNKVTEKGKDVELRCDPISGHTALYWYRQSLGQGLEFLIYFQGNSAPDKSGLPSDRFSAERTGGSVSTLTIQRTQQEDSAVYLCASSLRRGITEAFFGQGTRLTVV.

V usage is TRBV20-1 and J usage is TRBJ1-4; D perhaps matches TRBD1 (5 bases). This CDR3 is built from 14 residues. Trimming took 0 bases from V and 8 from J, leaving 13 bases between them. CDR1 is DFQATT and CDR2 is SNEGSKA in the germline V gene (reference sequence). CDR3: CSAREGQGREKLFF. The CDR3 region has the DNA TGCAGTGCTAGAGAGGGGCAGGGTCGGGAAAAACTGTTTTTT.

CDR3 loop: CASSLSQPGLANSGIYNEQFF. In DNA form, the CDR3 reads TGTGCCAGCAGTTTGTCCCAACCAGGACTAGCGAACTCCGGCATCTACAATGAGCAGTTCTTC. The chain is built from TRBV28 and TRBJ2-1; the match to TRBD2 covers 9 bases. CDR3 size: 21 residues. Unmatched junction bases numbered 21, after V lost 3 bases and J lost 3 bases. Germline lookup yields CDR1 MDHEN and CDR2 SYDVKM.

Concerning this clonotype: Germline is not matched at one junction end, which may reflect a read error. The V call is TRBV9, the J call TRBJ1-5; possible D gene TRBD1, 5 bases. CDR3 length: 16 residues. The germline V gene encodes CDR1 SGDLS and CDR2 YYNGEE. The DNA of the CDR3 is TGTGCCAGCAGCTCCCTCCAGGGTGTAGGCAATCCGCCCCAGCATTTT. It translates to CASSSLQGVGNPPQHF.

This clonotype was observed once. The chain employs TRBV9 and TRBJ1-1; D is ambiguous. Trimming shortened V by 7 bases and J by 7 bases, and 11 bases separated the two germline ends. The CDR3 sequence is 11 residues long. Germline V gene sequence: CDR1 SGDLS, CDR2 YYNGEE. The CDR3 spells CASGPPGEAFF. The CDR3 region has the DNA TGTGCCAGCGGACCTCCGGGTGAAGCTTTCTTT. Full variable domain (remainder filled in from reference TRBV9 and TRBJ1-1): DSGVTQTPKHLITATGQRVTLRCSPRSGDLSVYWYQQSLDQGLQFLIQYYNGEERAKGNILERFSAQQFPDLHSELNLSSLELGDSALYFCASGPPGEAFFGQGTRLTVV.

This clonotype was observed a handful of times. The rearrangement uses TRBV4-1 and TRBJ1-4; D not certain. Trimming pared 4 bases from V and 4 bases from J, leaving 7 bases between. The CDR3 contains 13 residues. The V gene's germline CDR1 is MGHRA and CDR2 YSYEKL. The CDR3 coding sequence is TGCGCCAGCAGCCGGCTGGTTAATGAAAAACTGTTTTTT. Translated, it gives CASSRLVNEKLFF.

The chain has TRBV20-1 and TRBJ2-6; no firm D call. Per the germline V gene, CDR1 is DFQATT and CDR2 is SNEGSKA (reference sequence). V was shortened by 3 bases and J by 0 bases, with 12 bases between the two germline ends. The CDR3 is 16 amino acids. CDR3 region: CSARPRYLSGANVLTF. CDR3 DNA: TGCAGTGCTAGGCCCAGGTACCTCTCTGGGGCCAACGTCCTGACTTTC.

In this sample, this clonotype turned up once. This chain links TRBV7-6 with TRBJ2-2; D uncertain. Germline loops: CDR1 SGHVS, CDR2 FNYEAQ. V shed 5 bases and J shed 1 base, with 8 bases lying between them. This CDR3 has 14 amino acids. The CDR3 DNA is TGTGCCAGCAGCATCAGACAGAACACCGGGGAGCTGTTTTTT. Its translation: CASSIRQNTGELFF.